Below, 12 T cell receptor beta chains from the same sample are listed, as sequenced in a study of T-cell reconstitution after alpha-beta-depleted transplantation in children. Preparing the TCRbeta library involved the use of unique molecular identifiers. TCRdb fed the PCR reads into MiXCR, producing one record per CDR3 protein. The repertoire holds hundreds of thousands of distinct CDR3 sequences, 16% seen once, with around 28% in the top ten. The sample consisted of PBMCs, mostly from graft donor cells, taken 360 days after TCRalphabeta/CD19-depleted stem cell transplant. These receptors all come from a boy under three years old who had a stem cell transplant for Wiskott-Aldrich syndrome, so the T cells may come from the graft donor.

V gene TRBV20-1 combines with J gene TRBJ2-5, with a tentative D call TRBD2 (6 bases). In germline, CDR1 is DFQATT, CDR2 SNEGSKA (reference sequence). The CDR3 runs to 15 residues. Trimming took off 6 bases at V and 3 bases at J, with 20 bases between the two ends. CDR3 sequence (DNA): TGCAGTGCCGTTGGTGGACGGGGGAGAAAAGAGACCCAGTACTTC. Translated: CSAVGGRGRKETQYF.

V and J are TRBV6-1 and TRBJ2-3, with TRBD2 identical over 12 bases. The V gene end was trimmed by 5 bases and the J gene end by 5 bases; junction bases not matched to a gene: 5. Germline lookup yields CDR1 MNHNS and CDR2 SASEGT. CDR3 length: 15 amino acids. The CDR3 DNA follows: TGTGCCAGCAGTCGACCGGGACTAGCGGGAGATACGCAGTATTTT. Residues: CASSRPGLAGDTQYF.

This clonotype was seen a few times. The chain links TRBV29-1 to TRBJ2-5; the D call may be TRBD1 or TRBD2 (5 bases each). The V gene's germline CDR1 is SQVTM and CDR2 ANQGSEA. V shed 7 bases and J shed 1 base, with 13 bases lying between them. The CDR3 is 13 amino acids. The CDR3 sequence is CSARPGLQETQYF. CDR3 nucleotides: TGCAGCGCCAGACCGGGGCTCCAAGAGACCCAGTACTTC.

The rearrangement uses TRBV18 and TRBJ2-3; D is unclear. The CDR3 covers 13 residues. Germline lookup yields CDR1 KGHSH and CDR2 LQKENI. V was pared by 5 bases and J by 3 bases, with 9 bases between. The CDR3 DNA follows: TGTGCCAGCTCATATTCGTCAACAGATACGCAGTATTTT. This sequence encodes CASSYSSTDTQYF.

In its sample, this clonotype was seen a few times. This sequence joins TRBV15 and TRBJ2-5, with no clear D. CDR1 LNHNV and CDR2 YYDKDF come from the germline V gene (reference sequence). Trimming cost V 0 bases and J 1 base, with 9 bases left between them. This CDR3 is 15 amino acids long. The CDR3 DNA is TGTGCCACCAGCAGAGATCCCCAGGCCCAAGAGACCCAGTACTTC. It translates to CATSRDPQAQETQYF.

This clonotype was counted between two and nine times. V and J are TRBV21-1 and TRBJ2-1. TRBV21-1 is described as a pseudogene. CDR3 length: 14 residues. CDR3 DNA: TGTGCCAGCAGCAAAGCGCCAGACTACAATGAGCAGTTCTTC. It translates to CASSKAPDYNEQFF.

The chain couples TRBV20-1 to TRBJ2-1, with TRBD2 matching over 10 bases. V shed 1 base, J shed 6 bases, and the junction held 6 bases outside the gene matches. The CDR3 has 15 amino acids. Germline CDR1 reads DFQATT; CDR2 reads SNEGSKA (reference sequence). The CDR3 sequence: CSARAPGLAPNEQFF. CDR3 DNA sequence: TGCAGTGCTAGAGCGCCGGGACTAGCGCCCAATGAGCAGTTCTTC.

This clonotype was seen repeatedly, ten times or more. CDR3 nucleotides: TGTGCCAGCTCACCACGCACAGGGATGAATGAAAAACTGTTTTTT. It encodes CASSPRTGMNEKLFF. The chain carries TRBV18 and TRBJ1-4, with D perhaps matching TRBD1 (6 bases). This CDR3 is built from 15 residues. The V end was cut by 1 base, the J end by 5 bases, with 11 bases between. CDR1 is KGHSH, CDR2 LQKENI, per germline.

This chain uses TRBV12-3 or TRBV12-4 with TRBJ2-5; D assignment may be TRBD1 or TRBD2 (5 bases each). The ends were cut back, 6 bases at V and 3 bases at J, with 20 bases in the middle. The CDR3 length is 16 residues. The CDR3 region has the DNA TGTGCCAGCAGGCAACCGGGACCGAATGGTAAAGAGACCCAGTACTTC. Its protein product is CASRQPGPNGKETQYF.

In its sample, this clonotype was seen a few times. This chain joins TRBV7-9 and TRBJ2-5, with TRBD2 matching over 10 bases. V trimming: 2 bases; J trimming: 5 bases; junction bases outside the gene matches: 2. This CDR3 has 14 amino acids. Germline CDR1 reads SEHNR; CDR2 reads FQNEAQ (reference sequence). Here the CDR3 DNA reads TGTGCCAGCAGCTTACTAGCGGGGGAGGAGACCCAGTACTTC. Translated, it gives CASSLLAGEETQYF.

This sequence joins TRBV20-1 and TRBJ2-3, with 14 bases aligning to TRBD2. V lost 8 bases, J lost 4 bases, and 8 bases stayed unmatched. Per the germline V gene, CDR1 is DFQATT and CDR2 is SNEGSKA (reference sequence). The length of the CDR3 is 15 residues. CDR3 nucleotides: TGCAGTCATCGACTAGCGGGAGGGAAGGCAGATACGCAGTATTTT. Protein sequence: CSHRLAGGKADTQYF.

This chain joins TRBV20-1 and TRBJ2-7, with 12 nucleotides matching TRBD2. The CDR3 length is 15 residues. Germline V gives CDR1 DFQATT, CDR2 SNEGSKA (reference sequence). V shed 3 bases, J shed 3 bases, and the junction held 6 bases outside the gene matches. The CDR3 loop is CSASAGLAGVYEQYF. The CDR3 DNA follows: TGCAGTGCTAGCGCGGGACTAGCGGGTGTCTACGAGCAGTACTTC.